The 25 T cell receptor beta chains listed next were all sequenced from one sample in a study of response to subunit inactivated influenza vaccine. From the RT-PCR reads, TCRdb called clonotypes with MiXCR, one entry per CDR3 protein. This sample has around 750,000 distinct CDR3 sequences, with less than 25% found just once. Sequencing used PBMCs from blood, obtained more than 4 days after vaccination. All receptors come from a man over 45 who received an inactivated influenza vaccine.

This chain links TRBV3-1 with TRBJ2-7; 8 bases match TRBD1. The CDR3 contains 15 residues. J lost 3 bases, V lost 4 bases, and 8 bases had no gene match. Germline lookup yields CDR1 LGHDT and CDR2 YNNKEL (reference sequence). The CDR3 is CASSLQGAAVYEQYF. CDR3 DNA sequence: TGTGCCAGCAGCCTTCAGGGGGCGGCAGTCTACGAGCAGTACTTC.

The gene calls are TRBV20-1 and TRBJ1-5; TRBD1 might be the D (5 bases). V lost 2 bases to trimming and J lost 7 bases, with 15 bases between them. The CDR3 totals 14 residues. Germline CDR1 reads DFQATT; CDR2 reads SNEGSKA (reference sequence). The CDR3 here is CSARQGGLQQPQHF. The DNA for the CDR3 is TGCAGTGCTAGACAGGGCGGTTTACAACAGCCCCAGCATTTT.

This clonotype was recorded a few times. The chain uses TRBV11-2 and TRBJ2-3; 7 bases line up with TRBD2. The CDR3 runs to 16 residues. After removal of 2 bases from V and 6 bases from J, the junction contained 11 bases not matched to a gene. Germline V gives CDR1 SGHAT, CDR2 FQNNGV. In nucleotides, the CDR3 is TGTGCCAGCAGCTTACTGCGGGGGTACCCCGGGGATACGCAGTATTTT. It is translated as CASSLLRGYPGDTQYF.

This clonotype showed up just a few times. The chain links TRBV9 to TRBJ1-2; the match to TRBD1 covers 7 bases. V shed 6 bases and J 11 bases; nucleotides not matched to a gene: 13. The CDR3 is 13 residues long. The germline V gene encodes CDR1 SGDLS and CDR2 YYNGEE. The CDR3 nucleotides are TGTGCCAGCATCGCGAATCCGGGACAGTTTTACACCTTC. Translation gives CASIANPGQFYTF.

This clonotype was found many times. The genes are TRBV29-1 and TRBJ1-2, with D tentatively TRBD1 (5 bases). CDR1 and CDR2 from the germline V gene are SQVTM and ANQGSEA. Trimming cost V 4 bases and J 4 bases, with 13 bases left between them. The CDR3 covers 13 residues. CDR3 in amino acids: CSVARGMGYGYTF. CDR3 coding DNA: TGCAGCGTTGCCCGGGGGATGGGCTATGGCTACACCTTC.

V usage is TRBV20-1 and J usage is TRBJ2-1; D is perhaps TRBD2 (6 bases). Trimming shortened V by 0 bases and J by 3 bases, and 9 bases separated the two germline ends. CDR1 and CDR2 (germline): DFQATT, SNEGSKA (reference sequence). This CDR3 is 14 amino acids long. The CDR3 loop reads CSARESGGYNEQFF. The CDR3 bases are TGCAGTGCTAGAGAGTCCGGGGGCTACAATGAGCAGTTCTTC.

This CDR3 is CAWRATSGIGNEQFF. As DNA, the CDR3 is TGTGCCTGGAGGGCGACTAGCGGAATTGGCAATGAGCAGTTCTTC. This chain uses TRBV30 with TRBJ2-1, with 9 bases matching TRBD2. The CDR3 totals 15 residues. The V segment lost 3 bases and the J segment 6 bases; nucleotides outside the gene matches: 9. CDR1 is GTSNPN and CDR2 is SVGIG in the germline V gene (reference sequence).

V and J are TRBV2 and TRBJ2-5; 8 bases line up with TRBD2. The CDR3 is made up of 15 amino acids. CDR1 is SNHLY and CDR2 is FYNNEI in the germline V gene. J lost 5 bases, V lost 5 bases, and 10 bases had no gene match. CDR3 protein: CASSNRGVAGETQYF. CDR3 sequence (DNA): TGTGCCAGCAGTAACCGTGGCGTAGCGGGGGAGACCCAGTACTTC.

This clonotype was seen a few times. In DNA, the CDR3 is TGTGCCACCAGCAGAGATCGGGACAGGGTTGGGGGCTACACCTTC. It specifies CATSRDRDRVGGYTF. This rearrangement joins TRBV15 to TRBJ1-2; 9 nucleotides line up with TRBD1. Germline V gene sequence: CDR1 LNHNV, CDR2 YYDKDF (reference sequence). Trimming cost V 0 bases and J 8 bases; bases outside gene matches: 7. The CDR3 is 15 residues long.

The chain employs TRBV6-1 and TRBJ1-4; the D gene is possibly TRBD1 (6 bases). In germline, CDR1 is MNHNS, CDR2 SASEGT. V was trimmed by 5 bases and J by 5 bases, leaving 21 bases between them. The CDR3 contains 17 residues. The CDR3 nucleotides read TGTGCCAGCAGTCCGGAAGGAAGACAGGCTTTCAATGAAAAACTGTTTTTT. It is translated as CASSPEGRQAFNEKLFF.

This clonotype was seen only a few times. V usage is TRBV10-3 and J usage is TRBJ2-3, with D perhaps assigned TRBD1 or TRBD2 (5 bases each). V was pared by 3 bases and J by 6 bases, with 16 bases between. This CDR3 contains 15 residues. CDR1 ENHRY and CDR2 SYGVKD come from the germline V gene. In DNA form, the CDR3 reads TGTGCCATCAGTGACGGGCTAGGGGACGTTGATACGCAGTATTTT. Protein: CAISDGLGDVDTQYF.

V gene TRBV27 combines with J gene TRBJ2-7; unclear D gene. Trimming shortened V by 0 bases and J by 5 bases, and 11 bases separated the two germline ends. The germline CDR1 and CDR2 sequences are MNHEY and SMNVEV (reference sequence). The CDR3 has 14 residues. CDR3 region: CASSLSAWVHEQYF. The CDR3 DNA reads TGTGCCAGCAGTTTATCGGCTTGGGTCCACGAGCAGTACTTC.

This chain joins TRBV12-3 or TRBV12-4 and TRBJ1-5; the match to TRBD1 covers 8 bases. The CDR3 totals 14 residues. Germline trimming cut 4 bases from V and 11 bases from J; bases unmatched to any gene: 10. CDR3 residues: CASSSGQGGQAQHF. CDR3 coding DNA: TGTGCCAGCAGTTCGGGACAAGGGGGACAGGCCCAGCATTTT.

This chain links TRBV9 with TRBJ1-1; 7 nucleotides agree with TRBD1. Germline CDR1 is SGDLS and CDR2 is YYNGEE. V gave up 0 bases and J gave up 5 bases; unmatched junction bases: 4. The CDR3 has 14 amino acids. CDR3 sequence (DNA): TGTGCCAGCAGCGTAGATTCAGGGGGGACTGAAGCTTTCTTT. It translates to CASSVDSGGTEAFF.

This clonotype has just a few counts. Here the CDR3 DNA reads TGTGCCAGCAGTGGGACTAGTAACTCCTACAATGAGCAGTTCTTC. Its protein is CASSGTSNSYNEQFF. This chain joins TRBV6-1 and TRBJ2-1; TRBD2 aligns across 7 bases. The CDR3 sequence is 15 residues long. J gave up 0 bases and V 4 bases, and 3 bases lay outside the gene matches. In germline, CDR1 is MNHNS, CDR2 SASEGT.

The chain carries TRBV3-1 and TRBJ2-7, with TRBD1 identical over 7 bases. Germline lookup yields CDR1 LGHDT and CDR2 YNNKEL (reference sequence). The CDR3 has 15 amino acids. The J segment lost 4 bases and the V segment lost 2 bases, leaving 8 bases of the junction unmatched. The CDR3 nucleotides read TGTGCCAGCAGCCAAAGCTCAGGGGGACCTTACGAGCAGTACTTC. Its translation: CASSQSSGGPYEQYF.

The chain combines TRBV18 with TRBJ2-7; 8 bases map to TRBD1. The germline gives CDR1 KGHSH, CDR2 LQKENI. V shed 6 bases, J shed 2 bases, and the junction held 6 bases outside the gene matches. There are 14 residues in the CDR3. CDR3 nucleotides: TGTGCCAGCTCCCCGGACAGGGAAGCCTACGAGCAGTACTTC. Protein sequence: CASSPDREAYEQYF.

This clonotype was counted ten times or more. The chain couples TRBV15 to TRBJ2-3, with a tentative D call TRBD1 (6 bases). Trimming shortened V by 0 bases and J by 6 bases, and 7 bases separated the two germline ends. CDR1 is LNHNV and CDR2 is YYDKDF in the germline V gene (reference sequence). The length of the CDR3 is 13 residues. In DNA form, the CDR3 reads TGTGCCACCAGCAGAGATCAGGGGGATACGCAGTATTTT. Amino acid sequence: CATSRDQGDTQYF.

The count of this clonotype is one. CDR3 in amino acids: CASSLKQVSLSYEQYF. The DNA for the CDR3 is TGTGCCAGCAGTTTAAAGCAGGTATCCCTCTCCTACGAGCAGTACTTC. The chain recombines TRBV28 with TRBJ2-7; D not certain. CDR3 length: 16 amino acids. Trimming removed 2 bases from V and 0 bases from J, with 14 bases in between. CDR1 is MDHEN, CDR2 SYDVKM, per germline.

This clonotype was counted only a few times. The chain joins TRBV2 to TRBJ1-1; the D is unclear. Trimming removed 2 bases from V and 4 bases from J, with 11 bases in between. This CDR3 spans 14 amino acids. Germline CDR1 and CDR2: SNHLY and FYNNEI. CDR3: CASSELWGLTEAFF. CDR3 nucleotide sequence: TGTGCCAGCAGTGAACTGTGGGGTCTCACTGAAGCTTTCTTT.

The V call is TRBV20-1, the J call TRBJ2-5, with D uncertain. The CDR3 spans 12 residues. V was shortened by 7 bases and J by 2 bases, with 11 bases between the two germline ends. The germline gives CDR1 DFQATT, CDR2 SNEGSKA (reference sequence). Written as DNA, the CDR3 is TGCAGTGGATCCGAGGCACAAGAGACCCAGTACTTC. This translates into CSGSEAQETQYF.

The V and J genes are TRBV29-1 and TRBJ2-7; 7 nucleotides match TRBD1. The CDR3 sequence is 12 residues long. Unmatched junction bases numbered 5, after V lost 6 bases and J lost 3 bases. Germline V CDR1 and CDR2: SQVTM, ANQGSEA. The chain's CDR3 is CSVGTAVYEQYF. CDR3 DNA sequence: TGCAGCGTGGGGACAGCCGTCTACGAGCAGTACTTC.

The CDR3 reads CASRPRQGRRELFF. CDR3 nucleotides: TGTGCCAGCAGACCCAGACAGGGGCGGAGGGAGCTGTTTTTT. This chain connects TRBV12-3 or TRBV12-4 to TRBJ2-2, with TRBD1 identical over 8 bases. V lost 6 bases to trimming and J lost 9 bases; unmatched junction nucleotides: 9. This CDR3 is built from 14 residues.

This clonotype was observed a handful of times. This rearrangement joins TRBV4-2 to TRBJ2-6; 9 bases are shared with TRBD2. Germline lookup yields CDR1 LGHNA and CDR2 YNFKEQ. The CDR3 loop spans 16 amino acids. J gave up 1 base and V 8 bases, and 6 bases lay outside the gene matches. This CDR3 is CASGLAGQSGANVLTF. The DNA for the CDR3 is TGTGCCAGCGGGCTAGCGGGACAATCTGGGGCCAACGTCCTGACTTTC.

In its sample, this clonotype was seen many times. The rearrangement uses TRBV29-1 and TRBJ2-3; 11 bases line up with TRBD1. Looked up from germline, CDR1 is SQVTM and CDR2 is ANQGSEA. CDR3 length equals 15 residues. With 6 bases clipped from V and 3 bases from J, the junction kept 8 bases outside the gene matches. CDR3 sequence reads: CSVVGQGVWTDTQYF. The CDR3 DNA reads as TGCAGCGTGGTGGGACAGGGGGTCTGGACAGATACGCAGTATTTT.